This T cell receptor beta chain appears in the sequencing data of a study of T cell repertoires in cytomegalovirus infection. About the research overall: Recently identified HLA-C-restricted CMV epitopes were used, and well-studied HLA-B-restricted CMV epitopes were used as well. Public signatures in TCR beta pointed to CMV infection and matching HLA type. General study results and limits: What dominated the ex vivo response were HLA-C-restricted CMV-specific TCR beta clonotypes.

As to this clonotype: Its specificity is not known.

TCRdb ran MiXCR on the reads and lists one entry per CDR3 protein. The sample holds over 45,000 distinct CDR3 sequences; roughly 22% are singletons and the top ten take roughly 89%. The sequences come from CD8+ T cells from cultured PBMCs, collected from culture after CMV antigen stimulation. The source is a human donor in good health (CMV status not recorded). Some clones in this sample may be carry-over from other donors' samples.

The CDR3 spells CASGLVLTGDTHSGNTIYF. The DNA of the CDR3 is TGTGCTAGTGGTTTGGTTTTAACAGGGGACACTCACTCTGGAAACACCATATATTTT. V is TRBV12-5 and J is TRBJ1-3, with 7 positions matching TRBD1. The V segment lost 0 bases and the J segment 0 bases; nucleotides outside the gene matches: 11. Per germline, CDR1 LGHNT and CDR2 FRNRAP. The CDR3 has 19 amino acids. Using reference TRBV12-5 and TRBJ1-3 for the parts outside the CDR3, the full variable domain is DARVTQTPRHKVTEMGQEVTMRCQPILGHNTVFWYRQTMMQGLELLAYFRNRAPLDDSGMPKDRFSAEMPDATLATLKIQPSEPRDSAVYFCASGLVLTGDTHSGNTIYFGEGSWLTVV.